The TCR beta chain under discussion was sequenced for a study of cytomegalovirus exposure and HLA in healthy donors. Notes on the study in general: Later analysis suggested links between common viral pathogens and several top significant clusters.

The CDR3 runs to 15 residues. J lost 2 bases, V lost 5 bases, and 7 bases had no gene match. From germline, CDR1 is SGHVS and CDR2 FNYEAQ. Despite likely unrecorded immune exposures, the donors were nominally healthy at the time of sampling. PCR involved 60 Vbeta and 13 Jbeta primers. The table came from immunoSEQ multiplex PCR; TCRdb's copy has only in-frame clones and leaves some out. The sample records around 130,000 clones, more than 60% being singletons. About this clone itself: The antigen is not known.

This clonotype originated in a woman between 40 and 55 years old in good health and CMV-seropositive. Sequencing was carried out using PBMCs. The chain employs TRBV7-6 and TRBJ2-3; 7 bases are a match to TRBD2. The chain's CDR3 is CASSGSSGNTDTQYF. The CDR3, as DNA: TGTGCCAGCAGCGGATCGAGCGGGAACACAGATACGCAGTATTTT.